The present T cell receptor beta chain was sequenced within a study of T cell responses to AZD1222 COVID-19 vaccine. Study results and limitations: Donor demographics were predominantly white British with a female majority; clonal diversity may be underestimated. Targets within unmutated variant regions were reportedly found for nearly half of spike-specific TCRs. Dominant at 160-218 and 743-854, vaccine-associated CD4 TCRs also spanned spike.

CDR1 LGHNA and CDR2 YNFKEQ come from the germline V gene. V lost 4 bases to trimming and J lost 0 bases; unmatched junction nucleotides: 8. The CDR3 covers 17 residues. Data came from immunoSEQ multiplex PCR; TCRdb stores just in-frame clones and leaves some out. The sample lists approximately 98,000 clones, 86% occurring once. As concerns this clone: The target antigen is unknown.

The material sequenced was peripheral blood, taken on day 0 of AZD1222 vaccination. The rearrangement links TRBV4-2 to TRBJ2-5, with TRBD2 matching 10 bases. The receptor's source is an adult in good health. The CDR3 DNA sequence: TGTGCCAGCAGCCCCCAGGCTAGCGGGGGTTACCAAGAGACCCAGTACTTC. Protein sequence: CASSPQASGGYQETQYF.